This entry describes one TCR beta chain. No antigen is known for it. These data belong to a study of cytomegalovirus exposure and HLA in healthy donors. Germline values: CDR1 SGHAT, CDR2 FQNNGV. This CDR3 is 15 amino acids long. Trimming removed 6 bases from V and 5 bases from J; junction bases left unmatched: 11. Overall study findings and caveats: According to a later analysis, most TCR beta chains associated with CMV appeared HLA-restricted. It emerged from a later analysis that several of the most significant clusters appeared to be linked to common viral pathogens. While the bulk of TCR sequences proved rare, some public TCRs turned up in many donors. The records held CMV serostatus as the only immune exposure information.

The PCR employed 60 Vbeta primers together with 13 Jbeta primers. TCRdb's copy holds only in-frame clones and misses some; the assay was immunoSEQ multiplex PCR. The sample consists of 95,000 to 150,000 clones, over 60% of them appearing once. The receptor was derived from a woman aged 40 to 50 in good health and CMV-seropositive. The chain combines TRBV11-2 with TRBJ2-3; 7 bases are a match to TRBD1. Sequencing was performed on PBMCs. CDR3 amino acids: CASRQSRTGIDTQYF. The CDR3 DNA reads TGTGCCAGCAGGCAATCCCGGACAGGTATAGATACGCAGTATTTT.